These T cell receptor beta chains were read from a single sample in a study of cytotoxic CD8 clonotypes in ibrutinib-treated CLL. Assay used: immunoSEQ multiplex PCR; TCRdb lists only in-frame clones, some missing. The sample lists fewer than 400,000 clones; approximately 67% were seen once. Sequencing was performed on PBMCs, taken after 36 months of ibrutinib treatment. The receptors derive from a human donor with chronic lymphocytic leukemia. Each CDR3 is given with its conserved first and last residue. Each record gives: V gene, J gene, D gene, clone size, CDR3 DNA, CDR3 protein. D genes are given only for firm matches. A clone size is listed for some rows: how often the clone was seen (once, few, many), or a class if it is expanded.

TRBV7-9	TRBJ2-1	NA	NA	TGTGCCAGCAGCGGACCGGGACTTTACAATGAGCAGTTCTTC	CASSGPGLYNEQFF
TRBV5-1	TRBJ2-3	TRBD2	NA	TGCGCCAGCAGCTTGGCGAGACCGAGCGGGACTAGCGGGAGGGGTGGCACAGATACGCAGTATTTT	CASSLARPSGTSGRGGTDTQYF
TRBV2	TRBJ1-1	TRBD1	few	TGTGCCAGCAGTCGACAGGGGTTGAACACTGAAGCTTTCTTT	CASSRQGLNTEAFF
TRBV7-3	TRBJ2-3	TRBD2	NA	TGTGCCAGCAGCATAGCGGGAGGGCCAAACACGCAGTATTTT	CASSIAGGPNTQYF
TRBV12-5	TRBJ1-6	NA	NA	TGTGCTAGTGTTCTATGGGCTGGCTCCTATAATTCACCCCTCCACTTT	CASVLWAGSYNSPLHF
TRBV18	TRBJ2-1	TRBD1	once	TGTGCCAGCTCACCAAGGACAGGGTCCAATGAGCAGTTCTTC	CASSPRTGSNEQFF
TRBV27	TRBJ2-1	NA	NA	TGTGCCAGCAGCGACCACCCGCGTGAGCAGTTCTTC	CASSDHPREQFF
TRBV7-2	TRBJ2-7	TRBD2	few	TGTGCCAGCGGACTAGCGGATACCTACGAGCAGTACTTC	CASGLADTYEQYF
TRBV7-2	TRBJ2-2	NA	NA	TGTGCCAGCACCAGATCGAACACCGGGGAGCTGTTTTTT	CASTRSNTGELFF
TRBV7-9	TRBJ2-5	NA	NA	TGTGCCAGCAGCCTAGGGGAAAGGAGGCAAGAGACCCAGTACTTC	CASSLGERRQETQYF
TRBV2	TRBJ1-2	TRBD1	few	TGTGCCAGCAGTGAGGTTTCCAGGGGGCAGGGAGGCTACACCTTC	CASSEVSRGQGGYTF
TRBV5-6	TRBJ2-7	TRBD1	NA	TGTGCCAGCAGCTTGGGCCGGACAGGGGGCCACGAGCAGTACTTC	CASSLGRTGGHEQYF
TRBV28	TRBJ1-2	NA	NA	TGTGCCACCACCGAGCCAGACGGGCACCTCGGTAGCTACACCTTC	CATTEPDGHLGSYTF
TRBV15	TRBJ2-1	NA	NA	TGTGCCACCAGCAGAGATGGCGCCTCCTACAATGAGCAGTTCTTC	CATSRDGASYNEQFF
TRBV29-1	TRBJ2-7	NA	NA	TGCAGCGTTGAAGTCACGAAGGGGCCACTAACCTACGAGCAGTACTTC	CSVEVTKGPLTYEQYF
TRBV11-2	TRBJ2-7	TRBD2	NA	TGTGCCAGCAGTCTAGCGGGAGTACGCGAGCAGTACTTC	CASSLAGVREQYF